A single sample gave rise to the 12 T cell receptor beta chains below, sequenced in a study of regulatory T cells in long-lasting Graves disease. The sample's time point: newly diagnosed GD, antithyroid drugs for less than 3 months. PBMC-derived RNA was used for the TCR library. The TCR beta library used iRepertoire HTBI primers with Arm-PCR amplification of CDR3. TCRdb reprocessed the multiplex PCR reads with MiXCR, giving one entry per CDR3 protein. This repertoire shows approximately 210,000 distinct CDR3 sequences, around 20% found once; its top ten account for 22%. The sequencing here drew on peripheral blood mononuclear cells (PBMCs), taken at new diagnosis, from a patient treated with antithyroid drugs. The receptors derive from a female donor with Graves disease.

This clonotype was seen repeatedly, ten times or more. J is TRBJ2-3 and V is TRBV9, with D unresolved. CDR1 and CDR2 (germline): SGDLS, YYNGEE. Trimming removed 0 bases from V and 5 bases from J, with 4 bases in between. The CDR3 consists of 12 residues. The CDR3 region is CASSVAGDTQYF. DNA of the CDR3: TGTGCCAGCAGCGTAGCCGGAGATACGCAGTATTTT. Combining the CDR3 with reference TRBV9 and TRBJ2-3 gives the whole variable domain DSGVTQTPKHLITATGQRVTLRCSPRSGDLSVYWYQQSLDQGLQFLIQYYNGEERAKGNILERFSAQQFPDLHSELNLSSLELGDSALYFCASSVAGDTQYFGPGTRLTVL.

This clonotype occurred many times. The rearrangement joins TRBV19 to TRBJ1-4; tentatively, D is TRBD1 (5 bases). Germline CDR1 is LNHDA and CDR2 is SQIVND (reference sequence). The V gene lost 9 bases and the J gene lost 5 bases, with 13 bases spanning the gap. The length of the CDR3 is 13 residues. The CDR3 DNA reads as TGTGCCAGCAGGTCTGCAGGGAATGAAAAACTGTTTTTT. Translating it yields CASRSAGNEKLFF.

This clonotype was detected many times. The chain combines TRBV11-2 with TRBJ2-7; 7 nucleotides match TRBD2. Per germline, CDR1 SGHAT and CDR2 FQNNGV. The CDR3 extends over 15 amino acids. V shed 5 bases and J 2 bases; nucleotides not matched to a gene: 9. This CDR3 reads CASSPRLASTYEQYF. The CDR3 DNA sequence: TGTGCCAGCAGCCCGAGACTAGCTTCTACCTACGAGCAGTACTTC.

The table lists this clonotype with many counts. CDR3 residues: CATSDTVNTEAFF. CDR3 coding DNA: TGTGCCACCAGTGATACAGTGAACACTGAAGCTTTCTTT. The rearrangement uses TRBV24-1 and TRBJ1-1, with D unclear. Per germline, CDR1 KGHDR and CDR2 SFDVKD. Trimming stripped 3 bases from V and 0 bases from J, with 4 bases between. The CDR3 has 13 amino acids.

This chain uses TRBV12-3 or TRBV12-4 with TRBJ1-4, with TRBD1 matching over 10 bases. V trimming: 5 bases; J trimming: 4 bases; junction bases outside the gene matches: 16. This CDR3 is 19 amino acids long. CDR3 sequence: CASSPGPWDRGRGNEKLFF. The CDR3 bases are TGTGCCAGCAGTCCGGGACCCTGGGACAGGGGACGTGGTAATGAAAAACTGTTTTTT.

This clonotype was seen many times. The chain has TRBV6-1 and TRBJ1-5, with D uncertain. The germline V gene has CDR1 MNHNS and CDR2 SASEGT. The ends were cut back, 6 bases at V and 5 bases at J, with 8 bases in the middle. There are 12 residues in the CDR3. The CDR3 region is CASSPVDQPQHF. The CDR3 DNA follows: TGTGCCAGCAGCCCTGTAGATCAGCCCCAGCATTTT.

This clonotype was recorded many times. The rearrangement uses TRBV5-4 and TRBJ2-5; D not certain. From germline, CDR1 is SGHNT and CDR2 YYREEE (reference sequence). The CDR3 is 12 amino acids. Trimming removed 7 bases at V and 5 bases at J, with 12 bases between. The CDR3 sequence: CASGPRSETQYF. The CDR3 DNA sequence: TGTGCCAGCGGTCCCCGATCGGAGACCCAGTACTTC.

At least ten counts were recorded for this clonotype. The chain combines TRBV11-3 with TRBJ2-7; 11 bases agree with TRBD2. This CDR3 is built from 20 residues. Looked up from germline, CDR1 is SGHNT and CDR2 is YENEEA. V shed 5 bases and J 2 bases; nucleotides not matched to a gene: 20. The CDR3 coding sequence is TGTGCCAGCAGCCAATCCGCCGCACTAGCGGGAGCCTTTTTCCCCTACGAGCAGTACTTC. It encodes CASSQSAALAGAFFPYEQYF.

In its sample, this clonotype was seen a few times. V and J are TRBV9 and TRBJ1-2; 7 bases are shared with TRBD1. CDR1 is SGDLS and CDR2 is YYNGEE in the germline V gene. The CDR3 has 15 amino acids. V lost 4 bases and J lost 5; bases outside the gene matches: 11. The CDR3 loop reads CASSPSPGTAYGYTF. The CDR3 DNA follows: TGTGCCAGCAGCCCATCGCCCGGGACAGCTTATGGCTACACCTTC.

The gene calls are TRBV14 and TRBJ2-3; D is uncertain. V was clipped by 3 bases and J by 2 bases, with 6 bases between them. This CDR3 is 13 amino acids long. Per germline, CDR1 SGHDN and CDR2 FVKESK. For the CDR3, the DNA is TGTGCCAGCAGCCATTTCGTCACAGATACGCAGTATTTT. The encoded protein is CASSHFVTDTQYF. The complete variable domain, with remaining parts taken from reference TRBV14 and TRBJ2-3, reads EAGVTQFPSHSVIEKGQTVTLRCDPISGHDNLYWYRRVMGKEIKFLLHFVKESKQDESGMPNNRFLAERTGGTYSTLKVQPAELEDSGVYFCASSHFVTDTQYFGPGTRLTVL.

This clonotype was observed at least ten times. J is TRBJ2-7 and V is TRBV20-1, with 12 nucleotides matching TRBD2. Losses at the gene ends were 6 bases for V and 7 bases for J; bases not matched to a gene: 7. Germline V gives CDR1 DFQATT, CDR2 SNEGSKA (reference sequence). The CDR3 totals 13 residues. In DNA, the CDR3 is TGCAGTGCGCCGACTAGCGGGAGTTCGGAGCAGTACTTC. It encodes CSAPTSGSSEQYF.

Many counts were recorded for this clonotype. CDR3 in amino acids: CASSFGGANEKLFF. The CDR3 DNA reads TGTGCCAGCAGTTTTGGGGGGGCTAATGAAAAACTGTTTTTT. The V call is TRBV12-3 or TRBV12-4, the J call TRBJ1-4; weak D call: TRBD1 (5 bases). CDR3 length equals 14 residues. Trimming left V 3 bases short and J 3 bases short, with 8 bases between.